This T cell receptor (beta chain) derives from a study of brain T cells in children with intractable seizures. Findings and limits, study-wide: HCMV serostatus was not known, and viral specificity came from CDR3 similarity only.

Germline V gene data show CDR1 as SEHNR and CDR2 as FQNEAQ (reference sequence). V dropped 7 bases and J dropped 2 bases, with 18 bases sitting between them. CDR3 length: 15 amino acids. The sequenced cases were selected for having the highest brain T cell transcript signatures. As for this clone: Its specificity is not known.

Repertoires were generated with immunoSEQ multiplex PCR, while TCRdb's copy carries only in-frame clones and drops some. The sample carries 65,000 to 85,000 clones, more than 85% recorded once. The specimen comprised peripheral blood, sampled at surgery. The chain recombines TRBV7-9 with TRBJ2-7; possible D gene TRBD2, 5 bases. This receptor was taken from a boy in the first two years of life with tuberous sclerosis and intractable seizures. CDR3 nucleotide sequence: TGTGCCAGCAACTCACCTACCGGGGAAACCTACGAGCAGTACTTC. Protein: CASNSPTGETYEQYF.